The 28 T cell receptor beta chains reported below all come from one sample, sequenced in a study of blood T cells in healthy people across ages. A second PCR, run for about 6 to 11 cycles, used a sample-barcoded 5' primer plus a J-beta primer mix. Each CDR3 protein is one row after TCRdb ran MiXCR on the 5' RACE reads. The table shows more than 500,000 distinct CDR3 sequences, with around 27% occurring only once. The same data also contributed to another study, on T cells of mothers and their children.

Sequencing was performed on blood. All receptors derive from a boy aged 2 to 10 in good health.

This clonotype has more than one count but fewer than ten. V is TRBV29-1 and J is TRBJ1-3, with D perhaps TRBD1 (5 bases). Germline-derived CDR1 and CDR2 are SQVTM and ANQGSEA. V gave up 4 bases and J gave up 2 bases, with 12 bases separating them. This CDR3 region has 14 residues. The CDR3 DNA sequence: TGCAGCGTTGTCAGGGAGTACCCTGGAAACACCATATATTTT. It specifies CSVVREYPGNTIYF.

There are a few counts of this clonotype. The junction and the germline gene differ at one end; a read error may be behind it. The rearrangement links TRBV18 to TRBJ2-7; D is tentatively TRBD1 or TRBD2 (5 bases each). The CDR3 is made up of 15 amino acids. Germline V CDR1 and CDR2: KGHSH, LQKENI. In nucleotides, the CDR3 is TGTGCCAGCCCACCACCACAAAGGGACCGCTACGAGCAGTACTTC. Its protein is CASPPPQRDRYEQYF.

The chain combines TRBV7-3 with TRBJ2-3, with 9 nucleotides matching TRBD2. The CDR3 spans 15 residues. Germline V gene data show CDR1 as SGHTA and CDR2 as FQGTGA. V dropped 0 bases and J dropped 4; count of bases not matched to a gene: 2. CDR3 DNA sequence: TGTGCCAGCAGCTTAACTAGCGGGAGCCCAGATACGCAGTATTTT. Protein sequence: CASSLTSGSPDTQYF.

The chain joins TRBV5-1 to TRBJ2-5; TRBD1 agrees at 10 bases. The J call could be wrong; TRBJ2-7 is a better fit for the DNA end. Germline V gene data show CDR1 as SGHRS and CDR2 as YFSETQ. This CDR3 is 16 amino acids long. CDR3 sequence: CASSTPGQGIKYEQYF. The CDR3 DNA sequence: TGCGCCAGCAGCACACCGGGACAGGGGATTAAATACGAGCAGTACTTC.

The CDR3 region is CATSRGVEETQYF. The DNA of the CDR3 is TGTGCCACCAGCCGAGGGGTCGAAGAGACCCAGTACTTC. J is TRBJ2-5 and V is TRBV24-1; D is tentatively TRBD1 or TRBD2 (5 bases each). CDR1 is KGHDR, CDR2 SFDVKD, per germline. This CDR3 comprises 13 residues. V was cut by 7 bases and J by 3 bases, with 11 bases left in between.

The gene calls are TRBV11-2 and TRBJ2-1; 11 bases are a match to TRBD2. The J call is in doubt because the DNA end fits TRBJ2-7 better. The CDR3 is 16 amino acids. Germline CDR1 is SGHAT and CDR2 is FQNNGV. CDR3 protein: CASSSPTSGIPYEQYF. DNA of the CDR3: TGTGCCAGCAGCTCCCCGACTAGCGGGATTCCCTACGAGCAGTACTTC.

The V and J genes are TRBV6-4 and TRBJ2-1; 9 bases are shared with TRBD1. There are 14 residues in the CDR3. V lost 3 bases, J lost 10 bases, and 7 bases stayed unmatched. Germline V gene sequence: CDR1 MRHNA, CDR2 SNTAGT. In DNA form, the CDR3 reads TGTGCCAGCAGTGAGCCGGGACAGGGAGAGGAGCAGTTCTTC. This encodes CASSEPGQGEEQFF.

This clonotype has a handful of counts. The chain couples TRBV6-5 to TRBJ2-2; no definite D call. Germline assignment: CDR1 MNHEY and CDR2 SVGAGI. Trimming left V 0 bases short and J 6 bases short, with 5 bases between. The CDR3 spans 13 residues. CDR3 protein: CASSYSRSGELFF. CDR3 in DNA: TGTGCCAGCAGTTACTCGAGGTCCGGGGAGCTGTTTTTT.

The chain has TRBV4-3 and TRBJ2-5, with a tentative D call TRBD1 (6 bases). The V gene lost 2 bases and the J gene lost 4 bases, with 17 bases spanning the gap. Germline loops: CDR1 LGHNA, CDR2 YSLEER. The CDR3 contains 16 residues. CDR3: CASSQISSDRGETQYF. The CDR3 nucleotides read TGCGCCAGCAGCCAAATCTCCTCGGACAGAGGAGAGACCCAGTACTTC.

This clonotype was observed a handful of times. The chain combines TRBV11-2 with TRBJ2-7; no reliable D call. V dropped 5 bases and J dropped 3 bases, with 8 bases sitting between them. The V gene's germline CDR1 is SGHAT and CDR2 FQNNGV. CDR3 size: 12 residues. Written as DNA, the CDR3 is TGTGCCAGCAGCGCCGCGTACTACGAGCAGTACTTC. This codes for CASSAAYYEQYF.

CDR3 protein: CASSLLGQGRNIQYF. CDR3 in DNA: TGTGCCAGCAGTTTACTCGGTCAGGGGCGAAACATTCAGTACTTC. The V and J genes are TRBV28 and TRBJ2-4; a weak D match, TRBD1 (6 bases). Germline CDR1 and CDR2: MDHEN and SYDVKM. V dropped 2 bases and J dropped 6 bases, with 14 bases sitting between them. This CDR3 is 15 amino acids long. Combining the CDR3 with reference TRBV28 and TRBJ2-4 gives the whole variable domain DVKVTQSSRYLVKRTGEKVFLECVQDMDHENMFWYRQDPGLGLRLIYFSYDVKMKEKGDIPEGYSVSREKKERFSLILESASTNQTSMYLCASSLLGQGRNIQYFGAGTRLSVL.

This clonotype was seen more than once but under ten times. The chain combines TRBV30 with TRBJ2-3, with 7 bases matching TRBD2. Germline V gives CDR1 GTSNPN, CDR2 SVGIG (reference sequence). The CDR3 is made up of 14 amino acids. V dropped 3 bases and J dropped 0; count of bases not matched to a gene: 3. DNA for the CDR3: TGTGCCTGGAGACTAGCGTATAGCACAGATACGCAGTATTTT. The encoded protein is CAWRLAYSTDTQYF.

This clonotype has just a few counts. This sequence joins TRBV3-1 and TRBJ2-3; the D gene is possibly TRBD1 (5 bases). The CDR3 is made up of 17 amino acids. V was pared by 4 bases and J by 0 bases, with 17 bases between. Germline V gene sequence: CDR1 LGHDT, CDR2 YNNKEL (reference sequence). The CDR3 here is CASSPKMGLISTDTQYF. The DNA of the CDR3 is TGTGCCAGCAGCCCGAAGATGGGGCTAATTAGCACAGATACGCAGTATTTT.

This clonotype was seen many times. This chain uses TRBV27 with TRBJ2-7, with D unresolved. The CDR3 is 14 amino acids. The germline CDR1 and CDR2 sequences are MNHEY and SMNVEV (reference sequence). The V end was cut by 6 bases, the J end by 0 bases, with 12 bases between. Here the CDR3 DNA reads TGTGCCAGCAGCTTAAGCCCAGGCTCCTACGAGCAGTACTTC. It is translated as CASSLSPGSYEQYF.

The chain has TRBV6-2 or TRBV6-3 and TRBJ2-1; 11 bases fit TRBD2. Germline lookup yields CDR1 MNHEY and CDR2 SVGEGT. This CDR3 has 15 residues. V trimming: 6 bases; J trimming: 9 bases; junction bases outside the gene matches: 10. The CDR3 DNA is TGTGCCAGCAGATTACTAGCGGGAGCTGGGGGTGAGCAGTTCTTC. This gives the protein CASRLLAGAGGEQFF.

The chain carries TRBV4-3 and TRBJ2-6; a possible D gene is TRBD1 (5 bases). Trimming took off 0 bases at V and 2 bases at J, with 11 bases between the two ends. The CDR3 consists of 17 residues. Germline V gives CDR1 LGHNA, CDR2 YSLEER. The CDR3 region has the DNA TGCGCCAGCAGCCAAGACCGACAGAGAGCTGGGGCCAACGTCCTGACTTTC. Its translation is CASSQDRQRAGANVLTF.

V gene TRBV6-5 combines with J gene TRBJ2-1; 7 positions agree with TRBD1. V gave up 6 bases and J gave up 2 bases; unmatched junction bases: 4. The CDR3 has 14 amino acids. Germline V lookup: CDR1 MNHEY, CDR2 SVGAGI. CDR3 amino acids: CASRPGQPYNEQFF. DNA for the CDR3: TGTGCCAGCAGGCCGGGACAGCCCTACAATGAGCAGTTCTTC.

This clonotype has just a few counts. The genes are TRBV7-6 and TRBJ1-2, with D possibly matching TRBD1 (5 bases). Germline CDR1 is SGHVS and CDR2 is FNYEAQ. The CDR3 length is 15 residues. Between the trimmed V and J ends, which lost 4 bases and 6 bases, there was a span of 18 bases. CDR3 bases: TGTGCCAGCAGCTCAGGCCGGGGCCGGGGTGATGGCTACACCTTC. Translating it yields CASSSGRGRGDGYTF.

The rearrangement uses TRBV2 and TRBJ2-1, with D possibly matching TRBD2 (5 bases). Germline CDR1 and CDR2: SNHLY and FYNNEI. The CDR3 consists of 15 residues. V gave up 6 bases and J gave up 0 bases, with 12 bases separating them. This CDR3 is CASRDSRPSYNEQFF. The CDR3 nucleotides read TGTGCCAGCAGGGACTCGCGACCCTCCTACAATGAGCAGTTCTTC.

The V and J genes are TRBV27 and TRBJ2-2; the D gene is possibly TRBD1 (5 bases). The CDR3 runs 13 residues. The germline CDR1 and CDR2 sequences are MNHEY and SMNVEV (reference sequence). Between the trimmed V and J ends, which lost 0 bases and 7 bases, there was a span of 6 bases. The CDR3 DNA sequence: TGTGCCAGCAGTTTATCCCAGGGCGGGGAGCTGTTTTTT. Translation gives CASSLSQGGELFF.

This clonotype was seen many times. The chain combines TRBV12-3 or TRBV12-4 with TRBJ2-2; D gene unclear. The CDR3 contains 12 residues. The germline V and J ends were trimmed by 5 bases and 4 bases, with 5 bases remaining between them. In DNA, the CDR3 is TGTGCCAGCAGTCGGGTCACCGGGGAGCTGTTTTTT. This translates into CASSRVTGELFF.

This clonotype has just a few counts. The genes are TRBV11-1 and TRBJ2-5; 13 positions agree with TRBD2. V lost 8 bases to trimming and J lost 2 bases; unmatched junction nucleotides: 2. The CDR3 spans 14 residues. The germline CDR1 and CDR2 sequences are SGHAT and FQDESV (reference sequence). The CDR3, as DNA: TGTGCCAGCGGACTAGCGGGGGAGCAAGAGACCCAGTACTTC. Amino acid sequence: CASGLAGEQETQYF.

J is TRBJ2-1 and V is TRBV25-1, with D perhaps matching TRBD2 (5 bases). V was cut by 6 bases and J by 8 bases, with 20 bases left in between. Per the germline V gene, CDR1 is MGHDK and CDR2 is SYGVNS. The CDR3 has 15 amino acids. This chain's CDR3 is CASRSSSSPGDEQFF. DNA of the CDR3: TGTGCCAGCAGGTCCTCCTCCTCGCCCGGGGATGAGCAGTTCTTC.

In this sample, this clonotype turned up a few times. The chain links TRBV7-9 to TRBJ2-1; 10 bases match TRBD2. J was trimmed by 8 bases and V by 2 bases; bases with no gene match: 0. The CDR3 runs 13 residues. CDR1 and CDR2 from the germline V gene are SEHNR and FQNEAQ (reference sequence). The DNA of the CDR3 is TGTGCCAGCAGCTTACTAGCGGGGGATGAGCAGTTCTTC. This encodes CASSLLAGDEQFF. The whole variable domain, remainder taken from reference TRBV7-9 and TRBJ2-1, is DTGVSQNPRHKITKRGQNVTFRCDPISEHNRLYWYRQTLGQGPEFLTYFQNEAQLEKSRLLSDRFSAERPKGSFSTLEIQRTEQGDSAMYLCASSLLAGDEQFFGPGTRLTVL.

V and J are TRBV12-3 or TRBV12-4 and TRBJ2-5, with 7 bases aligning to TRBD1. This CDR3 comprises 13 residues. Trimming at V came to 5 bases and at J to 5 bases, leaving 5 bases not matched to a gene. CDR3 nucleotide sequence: TGTGCCAGCAGTAGGGGGCCTTACGAGACCCAGTACTTC. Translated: CASSRGPYETQYF.

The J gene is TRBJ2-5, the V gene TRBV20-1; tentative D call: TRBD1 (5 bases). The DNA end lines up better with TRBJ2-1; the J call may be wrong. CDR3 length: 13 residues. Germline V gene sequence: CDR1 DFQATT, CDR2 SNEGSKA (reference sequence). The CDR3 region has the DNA TGCAGTGCTAGAGAACAGTGGGGCATTGAGCAGTTCTTC. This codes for CSAREQWGIEQFF.

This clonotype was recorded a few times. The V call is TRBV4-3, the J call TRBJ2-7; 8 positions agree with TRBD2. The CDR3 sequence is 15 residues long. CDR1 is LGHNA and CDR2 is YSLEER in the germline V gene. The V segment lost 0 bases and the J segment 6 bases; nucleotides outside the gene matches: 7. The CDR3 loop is CASSQDLFSGVEQYF. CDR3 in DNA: TGCGCCAGCAGCCAAGATCTCTTTAGCGGGGTCGAGCAGTACTTC.

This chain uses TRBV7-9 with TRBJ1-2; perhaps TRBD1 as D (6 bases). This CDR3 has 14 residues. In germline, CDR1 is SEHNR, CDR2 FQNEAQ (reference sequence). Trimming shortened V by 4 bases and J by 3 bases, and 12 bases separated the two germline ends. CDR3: CASSSEGGYYGYTF. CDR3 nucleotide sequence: TGTGCCAGCAGCTCCGAGGGGGGCTACTATGGCTACACCTTC.